This T cell receptor (beta chain) was sequenced for a study of CXCR3-negative and CXCR3-positive naive CD8 T cells (dated by TCRdb to between 2018 and 2021). For the wider study: In total, about 140 million TRB reads were obtained, or roughly 1.5 +/- 0.3 million reads per library. Data from about ten donors, pooled across two independent experiments, went into the diversity and physicochemical repertoire analyses. Naive subsets from about five donors and memory cells from 3 donors were included in the TRBV-TRBJ cluster analysis. What the study reported, not specific to this receptor: Repertoire diversity was comparably high in both naive subsets but much lower in memory CD8+ T cells. Because surface CD5, which has been linked to self-reactivity in mice, was comparable between naive subsets, TCR interaction strength was also inferred from TRB CDR3 physicochemical properties. TRB CDR3s from CXCR3-positive naive cells showed higher hydrophobicity (lower Kidera factor 4), lower energy, and higher strength and volume indices than CXCR3-negative naive cells. Freshly isolated PBMCs were used for most assays because CXCR3 expression went down partially after cryopreservation. Similar TRBV-TRBJ usage was shown by naive CXCR3-negative and CXCR3-positive cells from the same donor, whereas distinct patterns were shown by memory cells.

For every CD8+ T cell subset, over 250,000 cells were flow-sorted straight into RLT lysis buffer, and each subset was sorted in triplicate. Naive CD8+ T cells were defined stringently as CD45RO-CCR7+CD27+CD95- to exclude memory contaminants. Standard density gradient centrifugation was used to isolate peripheral blood mononuclear cells from buffy coats. A FACSAria III was used to flow-sort naive CD8+ T cells into CXCR3-negative and CXCR3-positive populations. Total RNA was extracted from sorted cells with an RNeasy Mini Kit. The CDR3, from cysteine to phenylalanine, totals 16 residues. No DNA appears here. CDR1 and CDR2 (SGHTA, FQGTGA) derive from the germline V gene. About this clonotype itself: The antigen this receptor binds is unknown.

Sequenced on a NextSeq 550. The Human TCR Profiling Kit (MiLaboratory) was used to make UMI-labeled 5' RACE TRB cDNA libraries. cDNA synthesis used the entire amount of extracted RNA, and PCR amplification then used the entire amount of cDNA produced. Libraries were prepared in parallel with an identical number of PCR cycles. The paper's processing steps were these. MIGEC and MiXCR extracted about 57,000 +/- 9,900 unique UMI-labeled TRB cDNA molecules per library, requiring at least two reads per UMI. An average of approximately 40,000 +/- 10,000 functional in-frame TRB CDR3 nucleotide clonotypes without stop codons was found per library. After each sample was downsampled to 5000 UMI-labeled TRB molecules, VDJtools was used to calculate diversity metrics such as normalized Shannon-Wiener and Chao1. VDJtools was used to calculate clonotype-size-weighted physicochemical properties of the central five CDR3 residues, namely interaction energy, strength, volume and Kidera factor 4. TCRdb reprocessed the reads; each CDR3 protein sequence makes one entry, and DNA is unavailable. The V and J calls shown here were made by TCRdb, not taken from the authors' results. The table kept for this sample lists 60,000 to 65,000 distinct CDR3 sequences. The ten largest clones add up to around 4.9% of the sample.

This chain joins TRBV7-3 to TRBJ1-1; no DNA is available, so the TRBD1 call from TCRdb remains unchecked. The receptor was isolated from a human donor in good health. Some clones in this sample may be carry-over from other donors' samples. What was sequenced was naive CXCR3+ CD8+ T cells from blood. The cell subset or site label corresponds to: CD45RO-CCR7+CD27+CD95- naive CD8+ T cells expressing CXCR3 (TNR3+). The CDR3 loop reads CASSLTAGGPNTEAFF.